This T cell receptor (beta chain) was captured by sequencing in a study of cytomegalovirus exposure and HLA in healthy donors. Study-level findings and limits: Earlier analysis found most TCR beta V segments productive about 90% or about 30% of the time. In vitro assays verified that three CMV-associated chains recognized CMV antigens specifically. A later analysis linked a missense variant in DCLRE1C to the trimming of TCR beta V and J genes.

60 Vbeta and 13 Jbeta primers were used in PCR. Sequenced by immunoSEQ multiplex PCR; TCRdb stores in-frame clones only, minus some. This table has over 85,000 clones, about 74% appearing once. Turning to this clone: What it binds is not known.

The CDR3 is 17 residues long. Between the trimmed V and J ends, which lost 4 bases and 4 bases, there was a span of 19 bases. Looked up from germline, CDR1 is MDHEN and CDR2 is SYDVKM. The sample taken for sequencing was PBMCs. This TCR was recovered from a female donor in good health and CMV-seronegative. This chain uses TRBV28 with TRBJ2-2; maybe TRBD2 (6 bases). The CDR3 reads CASSWNVGRRSTGELFF. CDR3 DNA: TGTGCCAGCAGTTGGAATGTGGGGAGGAGGAGCACCGGGGAGCTGTTTTTT.